This T cell receptor beta chain was captured by sequencing in a study of control samples from healthy donors and cancer patients. CDR3 length: 14 amino acids. V shed 4 bases, J shed 9 bases, and the junction held 6 bases outside the gene matches. From germline, CDR1 is KGHDR and CDR2 SFDVKD. TCRdb's table, derived via immunoSEQ multiplex PCR, lists solely in-frame clones and lacks some. The table shows approximately 70,000 clones, with under 90% occurring only once. This clone was seen a few times. Sequenced material: PBMCs. The TCR was taken from a man aged 55 to 70 with lung cancer. The rearrangement links TRBV24-1 to TRBJ1-1; TRBD1 matches 11 bases. CDR3 in amino acids: CATSDRGQGAKAFF. The CDR3 DNA sequence: TGTGCCACCAGTGACCGCGGACAGGGGGCGAAAGCTTTCTTT.